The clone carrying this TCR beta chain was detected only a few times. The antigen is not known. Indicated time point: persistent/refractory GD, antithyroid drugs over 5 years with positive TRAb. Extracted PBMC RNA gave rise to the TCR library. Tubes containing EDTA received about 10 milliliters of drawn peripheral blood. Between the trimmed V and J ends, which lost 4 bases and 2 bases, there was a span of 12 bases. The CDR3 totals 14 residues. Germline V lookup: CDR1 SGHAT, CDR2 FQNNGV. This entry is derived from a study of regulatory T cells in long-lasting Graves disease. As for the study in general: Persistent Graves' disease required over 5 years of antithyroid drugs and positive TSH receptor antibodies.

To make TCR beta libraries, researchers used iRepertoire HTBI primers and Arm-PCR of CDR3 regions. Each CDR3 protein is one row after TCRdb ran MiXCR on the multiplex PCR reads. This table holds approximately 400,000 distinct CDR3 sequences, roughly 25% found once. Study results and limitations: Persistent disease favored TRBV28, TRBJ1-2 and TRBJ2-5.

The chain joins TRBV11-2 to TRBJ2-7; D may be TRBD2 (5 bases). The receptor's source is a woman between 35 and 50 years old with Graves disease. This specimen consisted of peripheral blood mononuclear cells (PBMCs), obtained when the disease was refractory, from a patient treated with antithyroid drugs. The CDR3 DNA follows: TGTGCCAGCAGCTCAACCAGGAGGCCCTACGAGCAGTACTTC. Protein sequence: CASSSTRRPYEQYF.